The present T cell receptor (beta chain) was sequenced within a study of T-cell reconstitution after alpha-beta-depleted transplantation in children. It was with unique molecular identifiers that the TCRbeta library was prepared. TCRdb passed the PCR reads through MiXCR, listing each CDR3 protein once. The data contain nearly 550,000 distinct CDR3 sequences, around 18% of them singletons. Germline V gene lookup returns CDR1 SEHNR and CDR2 FQNEAQ (reference sequence). The CDR3 has 16 residues. The ends lost 4 bases at V and 3 bases at J; junction bases unmatched: 8. The receptor comes from a human donor who donated a stem cell graft to a child with acute lymphoblastic leukemia. This sequence joins TRBV7-9 and TRBJ2-1; 8 nucleotides align to TRBD2. Source: PBMCs from the stem cell graft donor, taken from the stem cell graft. CDR3 protein: CASSSEVAGSYNEQFF. The CDR3 DNA reads as TGTGCCAGCAGCTCAGAGGTAGCGGGAAGCTACAATGAGCAGTTCTTC. The full variable domain, in which reference TRBV7-9 and TRBJ2-1 provide the parts outside the CDR3, is DTGVSQNPRHKITKRGQNVTFRCDPISEHNRLYWYRQTLGQGPEFLTYFQNEAQLEKSRLLSDRFSAERPKGSFSTLEIQRTEQGDSAMYLCASSSEVAGSYNEQFFGPGTRLTVL.